This T cell receptor beta chain was obtained from a study of blood T cells in healthy people across ages. Using a J-beta primer mix together with a sample-barcoded 5' primer, a second PCR was run for roughly 6 to 11 cycles. Template switching added a 12-random-nucleotide identifier to every cDNA molecule. TCRdb re-called the 5' RACE reads through MiXCR, storing one row per CDR3 protein. The sample lists about 680,000 distinct CDR3 sequences, around 45% occurring once. Germline V gives CDR1 SGHTA, CDR2 FQGNSA. V lost 1 base, J lost 10 bases, and 16 bases lay in between. The CDR3 consists of 14 residues.

Sequencing input: blood. This clonotype was sampled from a woman aged 55-70 years in good health. V usage is TRBV7-2 and J usage is TRBJ2-5; a possible D gene is TRBD1 (5 bases). Here the CDR3 DNA reads TGTGCCAGCAGCTTAGGGGTGGCAGGGTGGGGCCAGTACTTC. Encoded protein: CASSLGVAGWGQYF.